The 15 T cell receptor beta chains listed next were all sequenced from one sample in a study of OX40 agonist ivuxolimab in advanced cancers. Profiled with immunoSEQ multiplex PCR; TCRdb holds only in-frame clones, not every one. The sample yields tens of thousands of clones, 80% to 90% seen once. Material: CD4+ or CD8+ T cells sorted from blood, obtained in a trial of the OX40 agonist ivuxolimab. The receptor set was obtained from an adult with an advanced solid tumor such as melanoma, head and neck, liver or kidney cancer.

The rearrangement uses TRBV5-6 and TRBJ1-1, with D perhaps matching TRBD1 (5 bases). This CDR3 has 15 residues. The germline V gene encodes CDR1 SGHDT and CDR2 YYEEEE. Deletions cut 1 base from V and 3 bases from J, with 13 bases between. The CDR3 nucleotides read TGTGCCAGCAGCTTGAGAGTGGGGCGCGACACTGAAGCTTTCTTT. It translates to CASSLRVGRDTEAFF.

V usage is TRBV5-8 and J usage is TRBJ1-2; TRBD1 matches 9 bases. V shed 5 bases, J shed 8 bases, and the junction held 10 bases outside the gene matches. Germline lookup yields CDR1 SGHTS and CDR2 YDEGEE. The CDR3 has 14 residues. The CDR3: CASRQGAGAYGYTF. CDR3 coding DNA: TGTGCCAGCAGACAGGGGGCAGGGGCCTACGGCTACACCTTC.

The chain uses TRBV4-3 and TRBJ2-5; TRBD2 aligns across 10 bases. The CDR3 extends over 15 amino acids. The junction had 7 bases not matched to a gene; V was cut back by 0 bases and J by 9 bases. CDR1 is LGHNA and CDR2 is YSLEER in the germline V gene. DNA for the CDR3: TGCGCCAGCAGCCAAGATGGTCCAGCGGGGGGGGCCCAGTACTTC. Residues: CASSQDGPAGGAQYF.

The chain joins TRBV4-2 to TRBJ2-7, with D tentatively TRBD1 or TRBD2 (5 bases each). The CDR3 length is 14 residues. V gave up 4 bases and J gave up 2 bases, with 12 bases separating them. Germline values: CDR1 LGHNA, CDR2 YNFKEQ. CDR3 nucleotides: TGTGCCAGCAGCCTAGCGACAGAACCCTACGAGCAGTACGTC. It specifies CASSLATEPYEQYV.

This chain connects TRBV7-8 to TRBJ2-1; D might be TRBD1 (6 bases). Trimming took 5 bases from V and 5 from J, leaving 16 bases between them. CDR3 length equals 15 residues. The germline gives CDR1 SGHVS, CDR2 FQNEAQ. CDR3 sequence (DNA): TGTGCCAGCAGCAAACTTACAGGGTTCGACAATGAGCAGTTCTTC. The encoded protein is CASSKLTGFDNEQFF.

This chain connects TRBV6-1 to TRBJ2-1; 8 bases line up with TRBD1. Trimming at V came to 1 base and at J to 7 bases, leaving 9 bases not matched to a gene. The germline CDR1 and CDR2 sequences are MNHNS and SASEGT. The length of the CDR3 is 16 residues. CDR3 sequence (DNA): TGTGCCAGCAGTGAAGTTAGGACAGGGTGGTTGAATGAGCAGTTCTTC. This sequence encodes CASSEVRTGWLNEQFF.

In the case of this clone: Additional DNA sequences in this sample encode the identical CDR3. CDR3 nucleotides: TGCGCCAGCAGCCGTGGGGGGGGCGGGGGAGCCTACGAGCAGTACTTC. Its protein is CASSRGGGGGAYEQYF. V is TRBV4-1 and J is TRBJ2-7; possible D gene TRBD2, 7 bases. The CDR3 spans 16 residues. Germline lookup yields CDR1 MGHRA and CDR2 YSYEKL. Trimming left V 4 bases short and J 2 bases short, with 18 bases between.

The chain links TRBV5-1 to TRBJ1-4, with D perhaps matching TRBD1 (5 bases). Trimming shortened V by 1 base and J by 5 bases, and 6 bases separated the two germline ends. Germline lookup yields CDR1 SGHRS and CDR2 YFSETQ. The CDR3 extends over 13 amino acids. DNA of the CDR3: TGCGCCAGCAGCTTGAACAGGAATGAAAAACTGTTTTTT. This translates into CASSLNRNEKLFF.

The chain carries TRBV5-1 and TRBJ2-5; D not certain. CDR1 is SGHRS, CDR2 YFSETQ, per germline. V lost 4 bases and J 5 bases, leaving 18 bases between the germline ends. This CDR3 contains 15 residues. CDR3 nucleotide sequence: TGCGCCAGCAGCCCGGTTGGCAGCCGGTGGGAGACCCAGTACTTC. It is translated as CASSPVGSRWETQYF.

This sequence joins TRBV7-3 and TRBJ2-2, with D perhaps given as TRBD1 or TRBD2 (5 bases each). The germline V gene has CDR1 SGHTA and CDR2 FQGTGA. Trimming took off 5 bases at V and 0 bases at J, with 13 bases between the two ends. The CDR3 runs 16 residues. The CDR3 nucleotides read TGTGCCAGCAGCCGCCAGGTGGGACCGAACACCGGGGAGCTGTTTTTT. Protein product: CASSRQVGPNTGELFF.

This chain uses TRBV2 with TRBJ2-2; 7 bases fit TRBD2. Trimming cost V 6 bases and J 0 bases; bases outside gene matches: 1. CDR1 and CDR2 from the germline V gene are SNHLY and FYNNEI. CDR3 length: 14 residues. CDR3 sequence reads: CASRRGANTGELFF. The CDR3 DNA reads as TGTGCCAGCAGACGGGGGGCGAACACCGGGGAGCTGTTTTTT.

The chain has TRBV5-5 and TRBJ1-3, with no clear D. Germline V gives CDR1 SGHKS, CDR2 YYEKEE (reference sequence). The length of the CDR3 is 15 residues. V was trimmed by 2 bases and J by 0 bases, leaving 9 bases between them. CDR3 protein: CASSFMQDSGNTIYF. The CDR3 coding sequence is TGTGCCAGCAGCTTTATGCAGGACTCTGGAAACACCATATATTTT. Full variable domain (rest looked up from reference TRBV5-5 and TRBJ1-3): DAGVTQSPTHLIKTRGQQVTLRCSPISGHKSVSWYQQVLGQGPQFIFQYYEKEERGRGNFPDRFSARQFPNYSSELNVNALLLGDSALYLCASSFMQDSGNTIYFGEGSWLTVV.

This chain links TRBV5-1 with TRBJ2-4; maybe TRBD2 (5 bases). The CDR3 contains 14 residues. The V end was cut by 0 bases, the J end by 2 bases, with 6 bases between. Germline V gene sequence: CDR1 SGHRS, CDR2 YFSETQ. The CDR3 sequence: CASSLASSKNIQYF. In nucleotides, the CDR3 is TGCGCCAGCAGCTTGGCTAGCTCCAAAAACATTCAGTACTTC.

The CDR3 bases are TGTGCCAGCAGCTTAGTGGAGAGTGACCCTAGTGGCTACACCTTC. Amino acid sequence: CASSLVESDPSGYTF. This chain links TRBV7-2 with TRBJ1-2; D is ambiguous. The CDR3 spans 15 residues. Trimming stripped 1 base from V and 7 bases from J, with 16 bases between. Per germline, CDR1 SGHTA and CDR2 FQGNSA. Based on the CDR3 plus reference TRBV7-2 and TRBJ1-2, the full variable domain is GAGVSQSPSNKVTEKGKDVELRCDPISGHTALYWYRQSLGQGLEFLIYFQGNSAPDKSGLPSDRFSAERTGGSVSTLTIQRTQQEDSAVYLCASSLVESDPSGYTFGSGTRLTVV.

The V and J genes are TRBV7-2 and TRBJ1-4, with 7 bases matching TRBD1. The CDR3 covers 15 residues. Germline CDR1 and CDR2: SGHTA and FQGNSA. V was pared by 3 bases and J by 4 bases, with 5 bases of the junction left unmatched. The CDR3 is CASSFQGTVNEKLFF. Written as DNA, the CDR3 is TGTGCCAGCAGCTTTCAAGGGACAGTTAATGAAAAACTGTTTTTT.